One sample yielded the 8 T cell receptor beta chains listed below, sequenced in a study of T-cell memory formation after mild COVID-19. TCRdb independently ran MiXCR on the 5' RACE reads; one entry per CDR3 protein. The sample includes around 130,000 distinct CDR3 sequences, 11% to 15% seen only once; the top ten take roughly 28%. The sequenced material came from PBMCs or a T cell subset sorted from them (not recorded which). The receptors originated from an adult woman who had mild COVID-19 (a few samples of this study predate the infection). Cell type and time point are not known.

V gene TRBV2 combines with J gene TRBJ2-3, with 9 positions matching TRBD1. CDR3 length: 18 amino acids. Germline CDR1 SNHLY, CDR2 FYNNEI. Trimming cost V 8 bases and J 0 bases; bases outside gene matches: 15. CDR3: CASSRTGTGLRSTDTQYF. CDR3 DNA sequence: TGTGCCAGCTCCCGTACCGGGACAGGGTTGAGGAGCACAGATACGCAGTATTTT.

This clonotype came up a few times. The V gene is TRBV7-9, the J gene TRBJ1-1; 7 nucleotides align to TRBD1. J gave up 6 bases and V 4 bases, and 5 bases lay outside the gene matches. Germline CDR1 SEHNR, CDR2 FQNEAQ (reference sequence). This CDR3 region has 13 residues. CDR3 bases: TGTGCCAGCAGCTGGCAGGGGGGCCCTGAAGCTTTCTTT. Protein: CASSWQGGPEAFF.

This clonotype was seen more than once but under ten times. The chain carries TRBV7-9 and TRBJ2-7, with 8 bases that match TRBD2. Looked up from germline, CDR1 is SEHNR and CDR2 is FQNEAQ (reference sequence). The CDR3 extends over 16 amino acids. The ends lost 4 bases at V and 5 bases at J; junction bases unmatched: 13. The CDR3 nucleotides read TGTGCCAGCAGCTCCCCCTTAGCGGGGTTTATCGACGAGCAGTACTTC. This encodes CASSSPLAGFIDEQYF.

The chain couples TRBV19 to TRBJ1-5; TRBD1 aligns across 10 bases. CDR3 size: 16 residues. Germline V CDR1 and CDR2: LNHDA, SQIVND (reference sequence). J was trimmed by 4 bases and V by 4 bases; bases with no gene match: 7. The CDR3 region has the DNA TGTGCCAGTAGTAGCTCCCGGACAGGGGGTAATCAGCCCCAGCATTTT. Encoded protein: CASSSSRTGGNQPQHF.

In this sample, this clonotype turned up many times. The chain recombines TRBV4-1 with TRBJ2-1, with TRBD1 matching over 10 bases. CDR1 is MGHRA and CDR2 is YSYEKL in the germline V gene. Trimming took 8 bases from V and 7 from J; bases not matched to a gene: 8. The CDR3 length is 14 residues. The chain's CDR3 is CASRSLDRGNEQFF. The CDR3 bases are TGCGCCAGCCGAAGTCTGGACAGGGGGAATGAGCAGTTCTTC.

This clonotype has a handful of counts. The chain employs TRBV5-5 and TRBJ2-1; D possibly corresponds to TRBD1 (5 bases). The CDR3 totals 16 residues. Germline V gene data show CDR1 as SGHKS and CDR2 as YYEKEE (reference sequence). The germline V and J ends were trimmed by 1 base and 4 bases, with 15 bases remaining between them. The CDR3 nucleotides read TGTGCCAGCAGCTTGTTCATCCAGGGTTCATACAATGAGCAGTTCTTC. Protein product: CASSLFIQGSYNEQFF. Using reference TRBV5-5 and TRBJ2-1 for the parts outside the CDR3, the full variable domain is DAGVTQSPTHLIKTRGQQVTLRCSPISGHKSVSWYQQVLGQGPQFIFQYYEKEERGRGNFPDRFSARQFPNYSSELNVNALLLGDSALYLCASSLFIQGSYNEQFFGPGTRLTVL.

The chain joins TRBV4-2 to TRBJ2-7; D could derive from TRBD1 or TRBD2 (5 bases each). The CDR3 is made up of 13 amino acids. V was pared by 3 bases and J by 4 bases, with 10 bases between. The V gene's germline CDR1 is LGHNA and CDR2 YNFKEQ. As DNA, the CDR3 is TGTGCCAGCAGCCATACCGAGGGGTACGAGCAGTACTTC. It yields the protein CASSHTEGYEQYF.

The chain joins TRBV6-5 to TRBJ2-7; D is uncertain. This CDR3 has 16 residues. V was pared by 5 bases and J by 2 bases, with 19 bases between. Germline V gene data show CDR1 as MNHEY and CDR2 as SVGAGI. The CDR3 protein is CASSTLGVSYAYEQYF. The DNA for the CDR3 is TGTGCCAGCAGTACCTTGGGCGTCTCCTACGCCTACGAGCAGTACTTC.